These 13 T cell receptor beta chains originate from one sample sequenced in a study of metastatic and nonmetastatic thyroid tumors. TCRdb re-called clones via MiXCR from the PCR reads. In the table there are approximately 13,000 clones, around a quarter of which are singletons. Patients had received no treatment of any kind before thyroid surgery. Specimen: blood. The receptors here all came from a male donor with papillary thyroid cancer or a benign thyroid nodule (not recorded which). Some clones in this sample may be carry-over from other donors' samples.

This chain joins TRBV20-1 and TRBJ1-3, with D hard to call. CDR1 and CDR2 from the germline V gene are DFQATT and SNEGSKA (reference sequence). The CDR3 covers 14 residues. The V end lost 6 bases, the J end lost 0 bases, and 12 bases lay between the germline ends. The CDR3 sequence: CSAKVGSSGNTIYF. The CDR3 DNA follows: TGCAGTGCAAAGGTCGGGAGCTCTGGAAACACCATATATTTT.

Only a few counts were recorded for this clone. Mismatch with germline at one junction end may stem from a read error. CDR3 in DNA: TGTGCCAGCAGGTCTCCGCAAGGGACCCAGTACTTC. Its protein is CASRSPQGTQYF. This chain links TRBV6-2 or TRBV6-3 with TRBJ2-5, with D hard to call. Germline V lookup: CDR1 MNHEY, CDR2 SVGEGT. The length of the CDR3 is 12 residues.

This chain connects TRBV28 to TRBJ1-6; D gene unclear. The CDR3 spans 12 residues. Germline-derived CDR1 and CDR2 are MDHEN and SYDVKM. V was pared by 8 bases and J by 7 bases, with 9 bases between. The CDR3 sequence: CASGAANSPLHF. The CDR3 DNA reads TGTGCCAGCGGAGCGGCAAATTCACCCCTCCACTTT.

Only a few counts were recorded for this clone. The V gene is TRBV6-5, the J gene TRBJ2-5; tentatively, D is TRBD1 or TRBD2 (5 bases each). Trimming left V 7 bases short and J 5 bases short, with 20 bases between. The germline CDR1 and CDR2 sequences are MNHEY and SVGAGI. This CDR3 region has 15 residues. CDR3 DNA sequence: TGTGCCAGCATTACTGACGGGGCCAGCCCGGAGACCCAGTACTTC. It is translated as CASITDGASPETQYF.

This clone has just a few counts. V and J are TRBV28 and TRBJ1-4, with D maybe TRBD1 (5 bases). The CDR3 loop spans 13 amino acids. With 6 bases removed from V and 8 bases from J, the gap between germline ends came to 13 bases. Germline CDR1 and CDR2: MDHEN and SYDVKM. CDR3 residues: CASSFGALEKLFF. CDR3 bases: TGTGCCAGCAGCTTTGGGGCTTTAGAAAAACTGTTTTTT. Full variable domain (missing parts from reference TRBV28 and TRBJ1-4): DVKVTQSSRYLVKRTGEKVFLECVQDMDHENMFWYRQDPGLGLRLIYFSYDVKMKEKGDIPEGYSVSREKKERFSLILESASTNQTSMYLCASSFGALEKLFFGSGTQLSVL.

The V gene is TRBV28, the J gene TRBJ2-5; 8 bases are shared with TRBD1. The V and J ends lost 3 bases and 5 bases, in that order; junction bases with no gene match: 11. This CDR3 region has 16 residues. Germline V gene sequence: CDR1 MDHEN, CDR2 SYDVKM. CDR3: CASSFQGAGPRETQYF. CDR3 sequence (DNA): TGTGCCAGCAGTTTTCAGGGGGCCGGCCCGCGGGAGACCCAGTACTTC.

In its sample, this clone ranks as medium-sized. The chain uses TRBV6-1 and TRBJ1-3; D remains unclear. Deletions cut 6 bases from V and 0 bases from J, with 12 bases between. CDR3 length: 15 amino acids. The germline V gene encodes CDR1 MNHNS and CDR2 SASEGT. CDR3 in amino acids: CASSLNSYSGNTIYF. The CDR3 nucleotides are TGTGCCAGCAGCTTAAACAGCTACTCTGGAAACACCATATATTTT.

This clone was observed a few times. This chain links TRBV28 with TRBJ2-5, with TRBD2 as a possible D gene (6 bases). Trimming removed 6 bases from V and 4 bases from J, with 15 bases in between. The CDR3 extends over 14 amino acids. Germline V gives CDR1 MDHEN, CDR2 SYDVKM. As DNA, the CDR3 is TGTGCCAGCAGCGGACGGAGGGGCGTAGAGACCCAGTACTTC. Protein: CASSGRRGVETQYF.

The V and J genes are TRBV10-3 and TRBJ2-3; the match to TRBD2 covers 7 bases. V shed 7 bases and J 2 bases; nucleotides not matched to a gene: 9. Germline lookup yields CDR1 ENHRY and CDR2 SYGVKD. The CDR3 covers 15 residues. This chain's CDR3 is CAIKTRRGVTDTQYF. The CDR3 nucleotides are TGTGCCATCAAAACTAGACGGGGGGTCACAGATACGCAGTATTTT.

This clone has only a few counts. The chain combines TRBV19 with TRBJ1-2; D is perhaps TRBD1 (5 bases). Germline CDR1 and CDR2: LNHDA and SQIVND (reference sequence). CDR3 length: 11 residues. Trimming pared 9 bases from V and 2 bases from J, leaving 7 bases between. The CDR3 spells CARGLNYGYTF. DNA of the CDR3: TGTGCCAGGGGACTCAACTATGGCTACACCTTC.

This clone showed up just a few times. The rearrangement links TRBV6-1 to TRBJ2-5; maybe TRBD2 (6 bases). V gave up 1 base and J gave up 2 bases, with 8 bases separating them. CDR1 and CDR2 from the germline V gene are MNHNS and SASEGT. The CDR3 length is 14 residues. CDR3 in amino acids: CASSEGRDQETQYF. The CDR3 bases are TGTGCCAGCAGTGAAGGGAGGGATCAAGAGACCCAGTACTTC.

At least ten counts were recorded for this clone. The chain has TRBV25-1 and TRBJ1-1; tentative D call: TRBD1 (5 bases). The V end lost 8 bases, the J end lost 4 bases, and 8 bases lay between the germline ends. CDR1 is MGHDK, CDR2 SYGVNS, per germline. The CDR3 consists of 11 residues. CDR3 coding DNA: TGTGCCAGCGGGGGGGGCACTGAAGCTTTCTTT. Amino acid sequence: CASGGGTEAFF.

CDR3 sequence: CASSDTSTDTQYF. In nucleotides, the CDR3 is TGTGCCAGCAGTGACACTAGCACAGATACGCAGTATTTT. The V gene is TRBV6-4, the J gene TRBJ2-3; D gene unclear. V gave up 2 bases and J gave up 0 bases, with 3 bases separating them. The germline V gene has CDR1 MRHNA and CDR2 SNTAGT. The CDR3 spans 13 residues.